Following are 3 T cell receptor beta chains from one sample sequenced in a study of PD-L1 blockade in urothelial cancer. Assay: immunoSEQ multiplex PCR; the TCRdb copy retains only in-frame clones and omits some. The table records about 72,000 clones, approximately 86% of them present only once. Documented time point: pretreatment peripheral blood. Specimen: PBMCs, collected around atezolizumab (anti-PD-L1) treatment. These receptors were collected from a man between 60 and 75 years old with urothelial cancer.

V is TRBV11-2 and J is TRBJ2-7; 7 bases are a match to TRBD1. V was pared by 5 bases and J by 3 bases, with 7 bases of the junction left unmatched. The CDR3 length is 14 residues. Germline CDR1 and CDR2: SGHAT and FQNNGV. CDR3 nucleotides: TGTGCCAGCAGCCCGGGGACAGTGAGCTACGAGCAGTACTTC. This encodes CASSPGTVSYEQYF.

The V gene is TRBV7-2, the J gene TRBJ2-7, with D hard to call. Looked up from germline, CDR1 is SGHTA and CDR2 is FQGNSA. V was clipped by 5 bases and J by 4 bases, with 9 bases between them. There are 12 residues in the CDR3. CDR3 nucleotides: TGTGCCAGCAGCATTTTCCCATACGAGCAGTACTTC. Amino acids: CASSIFPYEQYF. Full variable domain (missing parts from reference TRBV7-2 and TRBJ2-7): GAGVSQSPSNKVTEKGKDVELRCDPISGHTALYWYRQSLGQGLEFLIYFQGNSAPDKSGLPSDRFSAERTGGSVSTLTIQRTQQEDSAVYLCASSIFPYEQYFGPGTRLTVT.

The chain employs TRBV27 and TRBJ1-1, with 8 nucleotides matching TRBD1. The CDR3 has 17 amino acids. Germline V gene lookup returns CDR1 MNHEY and CDR2 SMNVEV (reference sequence). The trim removed 0 bases at V and 7 bases at J, leaving 13 bases unmatched. The CDR3 reads CASSLSEFQGARGEAFF. The CDR3 DNA follows: TGTGCCAGCAGTTTATCTGAATTTCAGGGGGCGAGGGGTGAAGCTTTCTTT.